The 3 T cell receptor beta chains reported below all come from one sample, sequenced in a study of cytomegalovirus exposure and HLA in healthy donors. The PCR made use of 60 Vbeta and 13 Jbeta primers. Clones were read by immunoSEQ multiplex PCR, and TCRdb kept only the in-frame ones, dropping some. The sample contains roughly 140,000 clones, about 76% of which appear only once. Sequencing was done on a sample of PBMCs. The receptors were gathered from a man younger than 35 in good health and CMV-seronegative.

This clone showed up just once. This rearrangement joins TRBV6-5 to TRBJ1-2; D gene unclear. This CDR3 is 13 amino acids long. Per germline, CDR1 MNHEY and CDR2 SVGAGI. V lost 2 bases and J 4 bases, leaving 8 bases between the germline ends. For the CDR3, the DNA is TGTGCCAGCAGTTACGGGGAGGGCTATGGCTACACCTTC. Amino acids: CASSYGEGYGYTF.

This chain links TRBV19 with TRBJ1-4; 7 nucleotides align to TRBD1. The CDR3 is 15 residues long. The J segment lost 0 bases and the V segment lost 9 bases, leaving 7 bases of the junction unmatched. Germline V lookup: CDR1 LNHDA, CDR2 SQIVND (reference sequence). CDR3 amino acids: CASSDRPATNEKLFF. CDR3 in DNA: TGTGCCAGCTCGGACAGGCCAGCAACTAATGAAAAACTGTTTTTT.

The chain has TRBV7-6 and TRBJ1-1; 10 nucleotides line up with TRBD1. Germline V gene sequence: CDR1 SGHVS, CDR2 FNYEAQ. This CDR3 spans 17 amino acids. The V segment lost 2 bases and the J segment 0 bases; nucleotides outside the gene matches: 6. The CDR3 loop reads CASSLTLGTGVNTEAFF. In nucleotides, the CDR3 is TGTGCCAGCAGCTTAACACTTGGGACAGGGGTGAACACTGAAGCTTTCTTT.